Listed below are T cell receptor beta chains from one sample, sequenced in a study of identifying expanded T cells in peripheral blood. Sequencing was performed with immunoSEQ multiplex PCR; in TCRdb, only in-frame clones are kept and a portion is missing. This table has around 100,000 clones, 75% to 90% appearing once. The sample taken for sequencing was blood. The source is a person aged 18 to 75 in good health. Each CDR3 is given with its conserved first and last residue. D genes are given only for firm matches. The size field is filled for only some rows; it gives once, few, many or a size class.

j_call d_call clone_size v_call cdr3_nt cdr3_aa
TRBJ1-2 . once TRBV5-6 TGTGCCAGCAGCTTGAGGGCCGGGGGTCATGGCTACACCTTC CASSLRAGGHGYTF
TRBJ2-2 . . TRBV6-1 TGTGCCAGCAGTGAAGTACCGGGTGTGGCGGGAAACACCGGGGAGCTGTTTTTT CASSEVPGVAGNTGELFF
TRBJ1-2 . . TRBV6-5 TGTGCCAGCAGTTCGACCCCGGGGGCAAATGGCTACACCTTC CASSSTPGANGYTF
TRBJ2-3 TRBD2 . TRBV6-1 TGTGCCAGCCGAACGAGCGGGGGGGGTTCAGATACGCAGTATTTT CASRTSGGGSDTQYF
TRBJ2-7 . . TRBV27 TGTGCCAGCAGTATACAGGGGAGGAAGGCCTACGAGCAGTACTTC CASSIQGRKAYEQYF
TRBJ1-2 . . TRBV5-1 TGCGCCAGCAGCTTGAGGAGCTATGGCTACACCTTC CASSLRSYGYTF
TRBJ1-6 . . TRBV6-1 TGTGCCAGCAGGGCTGGGACACGGTATAATTCACCCCTCCACTTT CASRAGTRYNSPLHF
TRBJ1-4 . . TRBV6-1 TGTGCCACCGGGCGGGGACTAACTAATGAAAAACTGTTTTTT CATGRGLTNEKLFF
TRBJ1-2 . few TRBV29-1 TGCAGCGTTGAGAGTGCGGAAGACTATGGCTACACCTTC CSVESAEDYGYTF
TRBJ1-3 . . TRBV25-1 TGTGCCAGCAGTAACGGAGGGGATCACCTTAACACCATATATTTT CASSNGGDHLNTIYF
TRBJ1-1 . . TRBV6-5 TGTGCCAGCAGTTATTCCCCCAGGGAGGGGAACACTGAAGCTTTCTTT CASSYSPREGNTEAFF
TRBJ1-5 TRBD1 once TRBV29-1 TGCAGCGTCTCCAGGGGGAATAGCAATCAGCCCCAGCATTTT CSVSRGNSNQPQHF
TRBJ2-1 . . TRBV2 TGTGCCAGCAGTCCAACATTTCGAGCCTACAATGAGCAGTTCTTC CASSPTFRAYNEQFF
TRBJ1-5 TRBD1 . TRBV19 TGTGCCAGTACGGGCATAAACAGGGGGCGATTTCAGCCCCAGCATTTT CASTGINRGRFQPQHF
TRBJ1-5 TRBD1 . TRBV2 TGTGCCAGCAGAGACAGGGTATCGGTTCAGCCCCAGCATTTT CASRDRVSVQPQHF
TRBJ1-2 TRBD1 few TRBV30 TGTGCCGGGCCGACAGGGGGTGGCTACACCTTC CAGPTGGGYTF
TRBJ1-2 . . TRBV30 TGTGCCTGGAGTGTTGTGACATATACCTATGGCTACACCTTC CAWSVVTYTYGYTF
TRBJ1-1 . . TRBV15 TGTGCCACCAGCAGAGGGGGATACGACACTGAAGCTTTCTTT CATSRGGYDTEAFF
TRBJ1-5 . once TRBV19 TGTGCCAGTAGTCCGGGGACCGCTTGGGATAGCAATCAGCCCCAGCATTTT CASSPGTAWDSNQPQHF
TRBJ1-1 . once TRBV7-8 TGTGCCAGCAGCTTATGGACCCTAGGCGGGAACACTGAAGCTTTCTTT CASSLWTLGGNTEAFF